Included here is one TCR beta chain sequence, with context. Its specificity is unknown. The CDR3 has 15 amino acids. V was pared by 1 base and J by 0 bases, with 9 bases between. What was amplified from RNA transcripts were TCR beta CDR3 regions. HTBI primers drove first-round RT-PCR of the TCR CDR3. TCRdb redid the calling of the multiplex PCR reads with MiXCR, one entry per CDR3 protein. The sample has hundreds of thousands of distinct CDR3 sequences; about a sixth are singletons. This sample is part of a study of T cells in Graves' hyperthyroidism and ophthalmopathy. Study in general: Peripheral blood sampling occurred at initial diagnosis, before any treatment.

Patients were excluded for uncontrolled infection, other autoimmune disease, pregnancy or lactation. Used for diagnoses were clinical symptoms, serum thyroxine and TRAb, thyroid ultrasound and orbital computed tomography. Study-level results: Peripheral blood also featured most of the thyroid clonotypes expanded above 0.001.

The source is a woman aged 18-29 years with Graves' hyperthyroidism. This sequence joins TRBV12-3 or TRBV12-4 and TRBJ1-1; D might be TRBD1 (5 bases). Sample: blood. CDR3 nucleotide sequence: TGTGCCAGCAGTTTAGGGGGCGCGGTGAACACTGAAGCTTTCTTT. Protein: CASSLGGAVNTEAFF.